The 30 T cell receptor beta chains below all came from one sample that was sequenced in a study of cytomegalovirus exposure and HLA in healthy donors. The PCR contained 60 Vbeta and 13 Jbeta primers. Here immunoSEQ multiplex PCR was the method, and the copy in TCRdb shows in-frame clones only, minus some. The sample consists of about 67,000 clones, 75% to 90% of them appearing once. The sequenced sample was PBMCs. These receptors were obtained from a woman aged 25-40 years in good health and CMV-seropositive.

The J gene is TRBJ2-1, the V gene TRBV5-4; 7 bases match TRBD2. V lost 3 bases, J lost 7 bases, and 16 bases stayed unmatched. Germline V gives CDR1 SGHNT, CDR2 YYREEE (reference sequence). There are 17 residues in the CDR3. CDR3 nucleotides: TGTGCCAGCAGCTCCCAAGCCGGACTAGTGGGATTGAATGAGCAGTTCTTC. This sequence encodes CASSSQAGLVGLNEQFF. The full variable domain, with the rest looked up from reference TRBV5-4 and TRBJ2-1, is ETGVTQSPTHLIKTRGQQVTLRCSSQSGHNTVSWYQQALGQGPQFIFQYYREEENGRGNFPPRFSGLQFPNYSSELNVNALELDDSALYLCASSSQAGLVGLNEQFFGPGTRLTVL.

The chain employs TRBV7-9 and TRBJ2-1; no firm D call. V gave up 0 bases and J gave up 9 bases, with 15 bases separating them. The CDR3 loop spans 15 amino acids. Germline V lookup: CDR1 SEHNR, CDR2 FQNEAQ (reference sequence). CDR3: CASSLAGPQAGEQFF. Here the CDR3 DNA reads TGTGCCAGCAGCTTAGCTGGCCCGCAGGCCGGTGAGCAGTTCTTC. Based on the CDR3 plus reference TRBV7-9 and TRBJ2-1, the full variable domain is DTGVSQNPRHKITKRGQNVTFRCDPISEHNRLYWYRQTLGQGPEFLTYFQNEAQLEKSRLLSDRFSAERPKGSFSTLEIQRTEQGDSAMYLCASSLAGPQAGEQFFGPGTRLTVL.

The chain is built from TRBV18 and TRBJ2-7; 9 positions agree with TRBD1. The CDR3 is 14 residues long. Trimming cost V 5 bases and J 4 bases; bases outside gene matches: 6. CDR1 KGHSH and CDR2 LQKENI come from the germline V gene. The DNA of the CDR3 is TGTGCCAGCTCAAGCACAGGGGGCGTGTACGAGCAGTACTTC. Amino acids: CASSSTGGVYEQYF.

The chain couples TRBV2 to TRBJ1-1; a weak D match, TRBD1 (6 bases). Germline V gene sequence: CDR1 SNHLY, CDR2 FYNNEI. V lost 7 bases and J 3 bases, leaving 6 bases between the germline ends. This CDR3 has 11 residues. This chain's CDR3 is CASNRDTEAFF. The CDR3 region has the DNA TGTGCCAGCAACAGGGACACTGAAGCTTTCTTT. Complete variable domain (other parts from reference TRBV2 and TRBJ1-1): EPEVTQTPSHQVTQMGQEVILRCVPISNHLYFYWYRQILGQKVEFLVSFYNNEISEKSEIFDDQFSVERPDGSNFTLKIRSTKLEDSAMYFCASNRDTEAFFGQGTRLTVV.

The chain couples TRBV1 to TRBJ2-7; no check of the table's D call, TRBD2, against the DNA was made. TRBV1 is noted as a pseudogene. The CDR3 totals 16 residues. The CDR3 protein is CTSSQDQGLRHYEQYF. CDR3 sequence (DNA): TGCACCAGCAGCCAAGATCAAGGACTACGACACTACGAGCAGTACTTC.

This chain joins TRBV6-5 and TRBJ2-1; D remains ambiguous. The CDR3 is 15 residues long. V was clipped by 0 bases and J by 5 bases, with 11 bases between them. Germline loops: CDR1 MNHEY, CDR2 SVGAGI. CDR3 bases: TGTGCCAGCAGTTACTCGATAGTCGGTGACAATGAGCAGTTCTTC. Translating gives CASSYSIVGDNEQFF.

V is TRBV6-1 and J is TRBJ2-3, with D hard to call. CDR3 length: 16 residues. Germline CDR1 MNHNS, CDR2 SASEGT. The germline V and J ends were trimmed by 2 bases and 4 bases, with 16 bases remaining between them. The CDR3 DNA is TGTGCCAGCAGTGAAAACCCCCTCGAGGCACCAGATACGCAGTATTTT. This gives the protein CASSENPLEAPDTQYF.

This clone was observed once. This chain connects TRBV9 to TRBJ1-2; D uncertain. CDR1 is SGDLS, CDR2 YYNGEE, per germline. The germline V and J ends were trimmed by 0 bases and 8 bases, with 14 bases remaining between them. The CDR3 loop spans 14 amino acids. CDR3: CASSVGGGSLGYTF. In nucleotides, the CDR3 is TGTGCCAGCAGCGTAGGGGGAGGGTCTCTGGGCTACACCTTC.

The genes are TRBV21-1 and TRBJ2-7; TRBD2 is taken as the D call from the table, unchecked against the DNA. TRBV21-1 is described as a pseudogene. CDR3 length: 18 residues. The CDR3 nucleotides read TGTGCCAGCCTTCCGGGACTAGCGGGAGAAAGGTTCTCCTACGAGCAGTACTTC. It specifies CASLPGLAGERFSYEQYF.

Here the CDR3 reads CASSEQGYEQYF. Here the CDR3 DNA reads TGTGCCAGCAGCGAACAGGGGTACGAGCAGTACTTC. This chain joins TRBV5-6 and TRBJ2-7; 7 bases fit TRBD1. The trim removed 4 bases at V and 4 bases at J, leaving 2 bases unmatched. CDR1 is SGHDT, CDR2 YYEEEE, per germline. The CDR3 is 12 amino acids.

The chain couples TRBV27 to TRBJ2-3; TRBD1 is a possible D gene (5 bases). Germline V CDR1 and CDR2: MNHEY, SMNVEV (reference sequence). The CDR3 length is 17 residues. V was shortened by 2 bases and J by 4 bases, with 19 bases between the two germline ends. This chain's CDR3 is CASSLKGRVYSSDTQYF. The CDR3 region has the DNA TGTGCCAGCAGTTTAAAGGGCAGGGTATATTCATCAGATACGCAGTATTTT.

The chain combines TRBV10-3 with TRBJ1-1, with D possibly being TRBD1 (5 bases). The CDR3 spans 13 residues. The germline V and J ends were trimmed by 6 bases and 1 base, with 9 bases remaining between them. Germline assignment: CDR1 ENHRY and CDR2 SYGVKD. In nucleotides, the CDR3 is TGTGCCATCAGATTCGGACAGAACACTGAAGCTTTCTTT. It specifies CAIRFGQNTEAFF.

This sequence joins TRBV5-1 and TRBJ1-1, with D perhaps TRBD1 (6 bases). Germline CDR1 reads SGHRS; CDR2 reads YFSETQ. V shed 7 bases and J shed 1 base, with 11 bases lying between them. This CDR3 is built from 13 residues. This CDR3 reads CASCGQQNTEAFF. The CDR3, as DNA: TGCGCCAGCTGCGGACAGCAGAACACTGAAGCTTTCTTT.

The chain uses TRBV7-3 and TRBJ2-7, with D possibly matching TRBD2 (5 bases). This CDR3 spans 15 amino acids. Looked up from germline, CDR1 is SGHTA and CDR2 is FQGTGA. V gave up 0 bases and J gave up 1 base, with 10 bases separating them. Here the CDR3 DNA reads TGTGCCAGCAGCTTAACGGCTAGCCGATCCTACGAGCAGTACTTC. Amino acid sequence: CASSLTASRSYEQYF.

This chain joins TRBV6-5 and TRBJ2-7; possibly TRBD2 for D (6 bases). The ends were cut back, 3 bases at V and 4 bases at J, with 19 bases in the middle. Germline values: CDR1 MNHEY, CDR2 SVGAGI. This CDR3 comprises 16 residues. The CDR3 DNA reads as TGTGCCAGCAGTTATTCCGTCGGTAGCGGAAAATACGAGCAGTACTTC. Its translation: CASSYSVGSGKYEQYF.

V gene TRBV27 combines with J gene TRBJ2-7, with 9 bases aligning to TRBD1. With 0 bases clipped from V and 2 bases from J, the junction kept 2 bases outside the gene matches. The CDR3 runs 15 residues. Germline V lookup: CDR1 MNHEY, CDR2 SMNVEV (reference sequence). CDR3 DNA: TGTGCCAGCAGTTTATCCACAGGGGGCGCCTACGAGCAGTACTTC. This translates into CASSLSTGGAYEQYF.

Details on this clone: This sample also contains other DNA sequences that code for the same CDR3. This chain uses TRBV5-4 with TRBJ1-1, with TRBD1 as a possible D gene (5 bases). Deletions cut 2 bases from V and 5 bases from J, with 7 bases between. The germline V gene encodes CDR1 SGHNT and CDR2 YYREEE (reference sequence). The CDR3 length is 12 residues. CDR3 loop: CASSLRGTEAFF. CDR3 DNA sequence: TGTGCCAGCAGCTTAAGGGGAACTGAAGCTTTCTTT.

This chain connects TRBV19 to TRBJ2-1, with 16 bases that match TRBD2. The CDR3 is 19 residues long. Germline V gene sequence: CDR1 LNHDA, CDR2 SQIVND (reference sequence). V trimming: 4 bases; J trimming: 6 bases; junction bases outside the gene matches: 12. The CDR3 DNA is TGTGCCAGTAGTACGAGAATTGGGACTAGCGGGAGGGTCAGCAATGAGCAGTTCTTC. It codes for CASSTRIGTSGRVSNEQFF.

The V and J genes are TRBV27 and TRBJ2-1, with D possibly being TRBD1 (6 bases). The V end lost 6 bases, the J end lost 5 bases, and 17 bases lay between the germline ends. CDR3 length: 15 amino acids. Germline CDR1 reads MNHEY; CDR2 reads SMNVEV (reference sequence). This CDR3 is CASRRLGAGDNEQFF. As DNA, the CDR3 is TGTGCCAGCAGGCGACTGGGGGCAGGGGACAATGAGCAGTTCTTC.

This sequence joins TRBV19 and TRBJ2-7, with TRBD1 matching over 7 bases. V shed 5 bases and J 1 base; nucleotides not matched to a gene: 5. CDR3 size: 14 residues. Per the germline V gene, CDR1 is LNHDA and CDR2 is SQIVND (reference sequence). CDR3 bases: TGTGCCAGTAGTCTCGGCAGGGGGTCCTACGAGCAGTACTTC. Amino acids: CASSLGRGSYEQYF.

The V call is TRBV5-1, the J call TRBJ1-1; D not certain. V lost 4 bases and J 0 bases, leaving 16 bases between the germline ends. CDR3 size: 16 residues. The germline gives CDR1 SGHRS, CDR2 YFSETQ. CDR3 sequence: CASSPWGETMNTEAFF. DNA for the CDR3: TGCGCCAGCAGCCCCTGGGGAGAGACAATGAACACTGAAGCTTTCTTT.

This clone occurred a few times. V is TRBV6-1 and J is TRBJ2-7; the D is unclear. CDR3 length: 13 residues. Germline V gives CDR1 MNHNS, CDR2 SASEGT. Trimming pared 6 bases from V and 2 bases from J, leaving 11 bases between. CDR3 amino acids: CASRYGGTYEQYF. The CDR3 coding sequence is TGTGCCAGCAGATATGGCGGAACCTACGAGCAGTACTTC.

The CDR3 nucleotides are TGCGCCAGCAGCTTGGCCAGAGGTTTACGTTCAGGGGGAGATCAGGGCTACACCTTC. Translated, it gives CASSLARGLRSGGDQGYTF. This chain uses TRBV5-1 with TRBJ1-2; 7 bases line up with TRBD1. In germline, CDR1 is SGHRS, CDR2 YFSETQ. This CDR3 contains 19 residues. The V and J ends lost 0 bases and 8 bases, in that order; junction bases with no gene match: 22.

The gene calls are TRBV5-1 and TRBJ2-3, with 9 bases aligning to TRBD1. CDR1 and CDR2 (germline): SGHRS, YFSETQ. Losses at the gene ends were 4 bases for V and 6 bases for J; bases not matched to a gene: 12. CDR3 length: 16 residues. DNA for the CDR3: TGCGCCAGCAGCGCAACCTTGAGCGGGACAGGGGATACGCAGTATTTT. Translated, it gives CASSATLSGTGDTQYF.

This rearrangement joins TRBV19 to TRBJ2-7; 13 positions agree with TRBD2. The trim removed 9 bases at V and 2 bases at J, leaving 7 bases unmatched. Germline lookup yields CDR1 LNHDA and CDR2 SQIVND (reference sequence). This CDR3 is built from 15 residues. The CDR3 bases are TGTGCCAGCAGAGGGACTAGCGGGACCCCCTACGAGCAGTACTTC. Its translation: CASRGTSGTPYEQYF.

The chain has TRBV15 and TRBJ1-5; tentatively, D is TRBD1 (5 bases). V was pared by 6 bases and J by 4 bases, with 7 bases between. CDR3 size: 12 residues. Germline loops: CDR1 LNHNV, CDR2 YYDKDF (reference sequence). The CDR3 reads CATRAGNQPQHF. CDR3 in DNA: TGTGCCACCAGGGCAGGGAATCAGCCCCAGCATTTT. The full variable domain, in which reference TRBV15 and TRBJ1-5 provide the parts outside the CDR3, is DAMVIQNPRYQVTQFGKPVTLSCSQTLNHNVMYWYQQKSSQAPKLLFHYYDKDFNNEADTPDNFQSRRPNTSFCFLDIRSPGLGDTAMYLCATRAGNQPQHFGDGTRLSIL.

The V and J genes are TRBV2 and TRBJ1-3; D is ambiguous. With 6 bases removed from V and 4 bases from J, the gap between germline ends came to 19 bases. CDR1 SNHLY and CDR2 FYNNEI come from the germline V gene. The CDR3 extends over 16 amino acids. The CDR3, as DNA: TGTGCCAGCAGCTCAGGACGGAGCTCGGGGGGAAACACCATATATTTT. Its translation: CASSSGRSSGGNTIYF. The full variable domain, completed using reference TRBV2 and TRBJ1-3, is EPEVTQTPSHQVTQMGQEVILRCVPISNHLYFYWYRQILGQKVEFLVSFYNNEISEKSEIFDDQFSVERPDGSNFTLKIRSTKLEDSAMYFCASSSGRSSGGNTIYFGEGSWLTVV.

The chain is built from TRBV5-6 and TRBJ1-5; TRBD1 is a possible D gene (6 bases). The germline gives CDR1 SGHDT, CDR2 YYEEEE. The CDR3 has 13 residues. The V and J ends lost 4 bases and 5 bases respectively, with 10 bases between them. DNA for the CDR3: TGTGCCAGCAGCCGCACAGGGTATCAGCCCCAGCATTTT. Protein: CASSRTGYQPQHF.

The rearrangement uses TRBV30 and TRBJ2-3, with TRBD1 matching 8 bases. V shed 4 bases and J 5 bases; nucleotides not matched to a gene: 8. Per the germline V gene, CDR1 is GTSNPN and CDR2 is SVGIG (reference sequence). The CDR3 runs to 14 residues. The CDR3 loop is CAWKDQGAVDTQYF. DNA for the CDR3: TGTGCCTGGAAGGATCAGGGGGCTGTAGATACGCAGTATTTT.

As to this clone: Distinct nucleotide sequences in the sample also encode this CDR3. V and J are TRBV18 and TRBJ1-4; D gene uncertain. Per germline, CDR1 KGHSH and CDR2 LQKENI. The CDR3 has 17 amino acids. V lost 1 base and J lost 7, with 19 bases in between. The CDR3 DNA sequence: TGTGCCAGCTCACCACAGGCAGGAGGAGTTTTGGGTGAAAAACTGTTTTTT. This encodes CASSPQAGGVLGEKLFF.